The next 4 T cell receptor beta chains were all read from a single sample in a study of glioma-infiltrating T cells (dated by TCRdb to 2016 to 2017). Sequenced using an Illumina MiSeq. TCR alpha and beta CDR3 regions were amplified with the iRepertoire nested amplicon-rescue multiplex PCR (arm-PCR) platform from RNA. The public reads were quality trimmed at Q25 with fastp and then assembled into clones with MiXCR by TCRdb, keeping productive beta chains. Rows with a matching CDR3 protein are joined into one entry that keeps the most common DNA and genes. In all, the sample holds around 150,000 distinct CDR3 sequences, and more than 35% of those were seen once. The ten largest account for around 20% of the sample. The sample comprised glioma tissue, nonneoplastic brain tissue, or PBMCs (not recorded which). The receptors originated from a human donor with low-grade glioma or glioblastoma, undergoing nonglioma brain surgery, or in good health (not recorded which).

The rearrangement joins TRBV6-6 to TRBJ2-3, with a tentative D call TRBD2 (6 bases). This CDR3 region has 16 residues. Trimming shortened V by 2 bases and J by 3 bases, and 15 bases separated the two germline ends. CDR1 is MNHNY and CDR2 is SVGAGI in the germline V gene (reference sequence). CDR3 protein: CASSYPIGGGTDTQYF. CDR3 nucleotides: TGTGCCAGCAGTTACCCTATCGGAGGAGGGACAGATACGCAGTATTTT.

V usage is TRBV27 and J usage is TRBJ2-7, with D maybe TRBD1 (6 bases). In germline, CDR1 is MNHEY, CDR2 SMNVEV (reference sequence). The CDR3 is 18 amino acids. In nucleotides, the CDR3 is TGTGGCAGTAGTTTATCGCCCCATACAGGGTCAGGAGACTACGAGCAGTACTTC. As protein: CGSSLSPHTGSGDYEQYF.

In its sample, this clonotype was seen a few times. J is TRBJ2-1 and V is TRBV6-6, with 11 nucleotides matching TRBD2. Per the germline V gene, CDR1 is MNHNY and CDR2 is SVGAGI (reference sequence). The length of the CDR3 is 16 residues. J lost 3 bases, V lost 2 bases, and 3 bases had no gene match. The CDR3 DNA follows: TGTGCCAGCAGTTACCCACTAGCGGGGGTCTACAATGAGCAGTTCTTC. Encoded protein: CASSYPLAGVYNEQFF.

CDR3 in DNA: TGCAGTGCTCGACCCAACAGCGGCAGCGAGCAGTACTTC. This gives the protein CSARPNSGSEQYF. The rearrangement uses TRBV20-1 and TRBJ2-7; tentatively, D is TRBD2 (5 bases). The CDR3 is made up of 13 amino acids. Germline CDR1 DFQATT, CDR2 SNEGSKA (reference sequence). V dropped 5 bases and J dropped 6 bases, with 17 bases sitting between them.